The clone carrying this TCR beta chain was counted a few times. Its antigen is as yet unknown. Template switching added a universal primer binding site, and final cDNA carried unique molecular identifiers. TCRdb recomputed calls from the 5' RACE reads with MiXCR, one row per CDR3 protein. The repertoire holds 350,000 to 450,000 distinct CDR3 sequences, less than 20% seen once, with roughly 12% in the top ten. Germline-derived CDR1 and CDR2 are SGDLS and YYNGEE. The trim removed 0 bases at V and 5 bases at J, leaving 5 bases unmatched. The CDR3 is made up of 15 amino acids. The data belong to a study of identical twins. Study-wide results and caveats: Conclusions relied on cross-sectional statistical analysis, not following the same donors.

In every case, the donor was a healthy Caucasian. The receptor was derived from a man aged 50 to 60 in good health. The chain is built from TRBV9 and TRBJ2-5, with 9 nucleotides matching TRBD2. Sequenced input: naive T cells sorted from blood. The CDR3 protein is CASSVAGTSLETQYF. The CDR3 DNA sequence: TGTGCCAGCAGCGTAGCCGGGACTAGCTTGGAGACCCAGTACTTC.